This T cell receptor beta chain was sequenced for a study of CXCR3 chemokines and chemotherapy response in bladder cancer. This clonotype was observed a few times. MiXCR, run by TCRdb on the PCR reads, gives a single entry per CDR3 protein. The table lists about 2,300 distinct CDR3 sequences, 7.4% of them singletons. Germline loops: CDR1 ENHRY, CDR2 SYGVKD. The junction had 6 bases not matched to a gene; V was cut back by 3 bases and J by 6 bases. This CDR3 is built from 15 residues. Collection took place from a patient whose treatment included neoadjuvant chemotherapy. V and J are TRBV10-3 and TRBJ2-2, with 8 bases identical to TRBD1. The receptor was derived from a human donor with bladder cancer that responded to neoadjuvant chemotherapy. The CDR3 region is CAISDAGGGSGELFF. The CDR3, as DNA: TGTGCCATCAGTGACGCAGGGGGCGGTTCCGGGGAGCTGTTTTTT.